Listed below are T cell receptor beta chains from one sample, sequenced in a study of T cells in localized non-small cell lung cancer. Produced via immunoSEQ multiplex PCR; TCRdb's table is partial and in-frame only. The repertoire includes more than 30,000 clones, about four fifths of them detected once, and about 40% sits in the top ten. The sample in question was peripheral blood, obtained before any cancer treatment. The receptors were sampled from a male donor at least 60 years old with stage II squamous cell lung carcinoma. The CDR3 runs from the conserved cysteine through the conserved F or W. D genes are given only for firm matches. Clone size, where shown, is once, few, many, or a class for clones that have expanded.

NA	TRBV2	TRBJ2-7	TRBD2	CASLRGLAGVEQYF	TGTGCCAGCTTACGTGGACTAGCGGGAGTCGAGCAGTACTTC
NA	TRBV5-1	TRBJ1-1	NA	CASSVTATGTEAFF	TGCGCCAGCAGCGTGACAGCTACTGGGACTGAAGCTTTCTTT
NA	TRBV5-1	TRBJ2-3	NA	CASSLGASGTDTQYF	TGCGCCAGCAGCTTGGGCGCTAGCGGCACAGATACGCAGTATTTT
NA	TRBV5-4	TRBJ2-5	NA	CASSLGLQETQYF	TGTGCCAGCAGCCTGGGACTCCAAGAGACCCAGTACTTC
many	TRBV7-8	TRBJ2-3	NA	CASSLGGAVDTQYF	TGTGCCAGCAGCTTAGGAGGGGCGGTAGATACGCAGTATTTT
NA	TRBV15	TRBJ1-5	NA	CATSRSAISNQPQHF	TGTGCCACCAGCCGGTCAGCTATAAGCAATCAGCCCCAGCATTTT
NA	TRBV10-2	TRBJ1-5	NA	CASSEPGSNQPQHF	TGCGCCAGCAGTGAGCCCGGTAGCAATCAGCCCCAGCATTTT
NA	TRBV6-1	TRBJ1-2	TRBD1	CASSRQGANSYGYTF	TGTGCCAGCAGTCGACAGGGGGCGAATTCCTATGGCTACACCTTC
NA	TRBV10-3	TRBJ2-3	NA	CATLNPSGIADTQYF	TGTGCCACCTTAAACCCAAGCGGCATCGCAGATACGCAGTATTTT
NA	TRBV2	TRBJ2-1	TRBD1	CASSRTGGAAGKVYNEQFF	TGTGCCAGCTCCCGGACAGGGGGCGCCGCGGGAAAGGTTTACAATGAGCAGTTCTTC
NA	TRBV30	TRBJ1-1	TRBD1	CAWSVGDRRGTEAFF	TGTGCCTGGAGTGTAGGGGACAGAAGGGGGACTGAAGCTTTCTTT
NA	TRBV7-6	TRBJ1-1	NA	CASSLAPGMNTEAFF	TGTGCCAGCAGCTTAGCGCCGGGCATGAACACTGAAGCTTTCTTT
NA	TRBV10-3	TRBJ2-1	TRBD2	CAISGTGTSNNEQFF	TGTGCCATCAGCGGCACCGGGACTAGTAACAATGAGCAGTTCTTC
NA	TRBV25-1	TRBJ2-3	NA	CASRPPGFLTDTQYF	TGTGCCAGCAGACCACCGGGATTCCTCACAGATACGCAGTATTTT
many	TRBV30	TRBJ1-5	TRBD1	CAWDRAGQPQHF	TGTGCTTGGGACAGGGCCGGTCAGCCCCAGCATTTT
NA	TRBV18	TRBJ2-7	NA	CASSPARDYEQYF	TGTGCCAGCTCACCAGCGCGGGACTACGAGCAGTACTTC
NA	TRBV6-5	TRBJ2-3	NA	CASSYVALGPPDTQYF	TGTGCCAGCAGTTACGTCGCATTAGGACCACCAGATACGCAGTATTTT
NA	TRBV2	TRBJ1-1	TRBD1	CASSVGTGASNTEAFF	TGTGCCAGCAGTGTTGGGACAGGGGCCTCGAACACTGAAGCTTTCTTT
NA	TRBV7-2	TRBJ1-5	NA	CASSDGPGQPQHF	TGTGCCAGCAGTGACGGTCCGGGGCAGCCCCAGCATTTT
few	TRBV9	TRBJ1-2	NA	CASSVRAGVGYTF	TGTGCCAGCAGCGTACGGGCAGGGGTTGGCTACACCTTC
NA	TRBV4-2	TRBJ2-7	TRBD2	CASSQEGLAALGNEQYF	TGTGCCAGCAGCCAAGAGGGACTAGCGGCCTTAGGTAACGAGCAGTACTTC
NA	TRBV18	TRBJ2-7	NA	CASSPVEDGEQYF	TGTGCCAGCTCACCGGTGGAGGACGGCGAGCAGTACTTC
once	TRBV29-1	TRBJ2-4	NA	CSGLWPGFSKNIQYF	TGCAGCGGCCTTTGGCCGGGGTTTTCCAAAAACATTCAGTACTTC
NA	TRBV2	TRBJ2-6	NA	CASKSQETGANVLTF	TGTGCCAGCAAATCGCAGGAAACTGGGGCCAACGTCCTGACTTTC
NA	TRBV6-5	TRBJ2-3	NA	CASKRDGTDTQYF	TGTGCCAGCAAAAGGGATGGCACAGATACGCAGTATTTT
few	TRBV4-2	TRBJ2-5	NA	CASSQDLRGSETQYF	TGTGCCAGCAGCCAAGATTTGAGGGGGAGTGAGACCCAGTACTTC
NA	TRBV7-9	TRBJ2-7	TRBD2	CASSLAPSGGPRSSYEQYF	TGTGCCAGCAGCTTAGCGCCTAGCGGGGGGCCAAGATCATCCTACGAGCAGTACTTC
NA	TRBV7-3	TRBJ2-3	NA	CASKSGSGTDTQYF	TGTGCCAGTAAGAGTGGGTCCGGCACAGATACGCAGTATTTT
NA	TRBV29-1	TRBJ1-2	NA	CSVLAVGGYTF	TGCAGCGTTCTAGCAGTGGGTGGCTACACCTTC
NA	TRBV30	TRBJ1-5	TRBD1	CAWTGQGGIQPQHF	TGTGCCTGGACGGGACAGGGGGGAATTCAGCCCCAGCATTTT
NA	TRBV7-6	TRBJ2-5	NA	CATVPDLAFQETQYF	TGTGCCACCGTCCCGGATCTAGCCTTCCAAGAGACCCAGTACTTC
NA	TRBV19	TRBJ2-1	TRBD2	CASSIRTTSGIGNEQFF	TGTGCCAGTAGTATACGAACGACTAGCGGGATCGGTAATGAGCAGTTCTTC
few	TRBV13	TRBJ1-4	NA	CASSQGRAGIEKLFF	TGTGCCAGCAGCCAGGGTAGGGCAGGGATTGAAAAACTGTTTTTT
NA	TRBV5-6	TRBJ2-7	NA	CASSLVRLQGLFYEQYF	TGTGCCAGCAGCTTGGTTAGGTTACAGGGTCTTTTCTACGAGCAGTACTTC
NA	TRBV25-1	TRBJ1-2	NA	CASSEHRLGGYTF	TGTGCCAGCAGTGAACATCGGCTAGGTGGCTACACCTTC
NA	TRBV28	TRBJ2-7	NA	CASSPLIPGPKKFYEQYF	TGTGCCAGCAGTCCTCTAATTCCGGGGCCCAAAAAGTTCTACGAGCAGTACTTC
NA	TRBV11-2	TRBJ2-1	TRBD1	CASSLGTAYNEQFF	TGTGCCAGCAGCCTCGGGACAGCATACAATGAGCAGTTCTTC
NA	TRBV7-2	TRBJ2-2	NA	CASSLLGPGTGELFF	TGTGCCAGCAGCTTGCTGGGGCCGGGCACCGGGGAGCTGTTTTTT
NA	TRBV5-1	TRBJ1-5	TRBD1	CASSPIPGQNQPQHF	TGCGCCAGCAGCCCGATTCCGGGACAGAATCAGCCCCAGCATTTT
NA	TRBV7-9	TRBJ2-3	NA	CASSPGQPTISTDTQYF	TGTGCCAGCAGCCCTGGACAGCCAACGATTAGCACAGATACGCAGTATTTT
NA	TRBV7-7	TRBJ2-3	NA	CASSPGQMSTDTQYF	TGTGCCAGCAGCCCCGGACAGATGAGTACAGATACGCAGTATTTT
NA	TRBV7-2	TRBJ1-5	TRBD1	CASSLAGTEGNQPQHF	TGTGCCAGCAGCTTGGCTGGGACAGAGGGCAATCAGCCCCAGCATTTT
few	TRBV5-1	TRBJ1-4	TRBD1	CASSQTGGEKLFF	TGCGCCAGCAGCCAGACAGGGGGTGAAAAACTGTTTTTT
NA	TRBV30	TRBJ1-5	NA	CAWAPKGLASSNQPQHF	TGTGCCTGGGCCCCGAAGGGGTTGGCCTCTAGCAATCAGCCCCAGCATTTT
NA	TRBV29-1	TRBJ1-4	NA	CSVEDQTGEKLFF	TGCAGCGTTGAAGATCAGACAGGTGAAAAACTGTTTTTT
NA	TRBV7-6	TRBJ2-1	TRBD2	CASSRGLAGGYNEQFF	TGTGCCAGCAGCCGGGGACTAGCGGGTGGGTACAATGAGCAGTTCTTC
NA	TRBV27	TRBJ2-2	NA	CASSFYPPNTGELFF	TGTGCCAGCAGTTTCTACCCCCCGAACACCGGGGAGCTGTTTTTT
NA	TRBV7-6	TRBJ1-3	NA	CASSPPGNTIYF	TGTGCCAGCAGCCCCCCTGGAAACACCATATATTTT
once	TRBV20-1	TRBJ2-1	NA	CSGGTYNEQFF	TGCAGTGGGGGGACCTACAATGAGCAGTTCTTC
NA	TRBV7-2	TRBJ2-7	NA	CASSFRGVNSYEQYF	TGTGCCAGCAGCTTTCGGGGAGTTAACTCCTACGAGCAGTACTTC